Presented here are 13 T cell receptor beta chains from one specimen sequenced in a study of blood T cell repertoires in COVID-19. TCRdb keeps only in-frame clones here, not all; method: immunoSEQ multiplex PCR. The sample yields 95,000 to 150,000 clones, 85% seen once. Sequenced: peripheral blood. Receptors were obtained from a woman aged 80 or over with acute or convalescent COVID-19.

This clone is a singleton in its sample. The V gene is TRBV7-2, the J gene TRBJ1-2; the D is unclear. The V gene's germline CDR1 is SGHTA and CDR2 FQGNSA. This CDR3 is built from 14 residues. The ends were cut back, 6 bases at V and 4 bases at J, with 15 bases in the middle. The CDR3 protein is CASSLGRGGYGYTF. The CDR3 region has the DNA TGTGCCAGCAGTCTAGGACGGGGTGGCTATGGCTACACCTTC. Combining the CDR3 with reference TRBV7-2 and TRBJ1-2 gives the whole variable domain GAGVSQSPSNKVTEKGKDVELRCDPISGHTALYWYRQSLGQGLEFLIYFQGNSAPDKSGLPSDRFSAERTGGSVSTLTIQRTQQEDSAVYLCASSLGRGGYGYTFGSGTRLTVV.

As DNA, the CDR3 is TGTGCCAGCAGCCGACAGGCCTCCAATAGTGGCTACACCTTC. It translates to CASSRQASNSGYTF. V is TRBV3-1 (or the pseudogene TRBV3-2) and J is TRBJ1-2; tentatively, D is TRBD1 (6 bases). The CDR3 length is 14 residues. CDR1 is LGHDT and CDR2 is YNNKEL in the germline V gene (reference sequence). Trimming stripped 4 bases from V and 7 bases from J, with 16 bases between.

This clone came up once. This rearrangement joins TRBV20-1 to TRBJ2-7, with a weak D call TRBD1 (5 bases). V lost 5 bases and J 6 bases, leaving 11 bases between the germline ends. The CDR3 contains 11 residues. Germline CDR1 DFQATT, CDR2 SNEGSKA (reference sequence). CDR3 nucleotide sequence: TGCAGTGCTTACAGGCTGGGCGAGCAGTACGTC. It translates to CSAYRLGEQYV.

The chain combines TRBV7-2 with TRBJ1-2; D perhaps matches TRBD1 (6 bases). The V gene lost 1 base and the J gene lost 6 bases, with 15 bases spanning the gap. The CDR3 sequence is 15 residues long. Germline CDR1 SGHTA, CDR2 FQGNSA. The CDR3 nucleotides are TGTGCCAGCAGCTTAGAGCCCGACAGGCTAGATGGCTACACCTTC. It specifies CASSLEPDRLDGYTF.

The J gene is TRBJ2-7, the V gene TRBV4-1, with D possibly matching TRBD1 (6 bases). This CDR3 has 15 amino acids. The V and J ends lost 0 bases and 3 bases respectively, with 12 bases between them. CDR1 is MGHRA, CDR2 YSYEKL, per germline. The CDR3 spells CASSQDIGQHYEQYF. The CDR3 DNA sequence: TGCGCCAGCAGCCAAGATATCGGACAGCACTACGAGCAGTACTTC.

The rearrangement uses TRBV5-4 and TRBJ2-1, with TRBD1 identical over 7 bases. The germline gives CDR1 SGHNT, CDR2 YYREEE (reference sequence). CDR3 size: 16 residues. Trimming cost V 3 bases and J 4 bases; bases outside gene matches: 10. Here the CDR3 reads CASSSASQGMYNEQFF. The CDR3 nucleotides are TGTGCCAGCAGCTCCGCCTCACAGGGGATGTACAATGAGCAGTTCTTC.

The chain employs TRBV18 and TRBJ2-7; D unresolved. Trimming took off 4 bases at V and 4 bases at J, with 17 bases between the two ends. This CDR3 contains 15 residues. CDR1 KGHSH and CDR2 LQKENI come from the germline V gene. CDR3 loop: CASSQSLVSRYEQYF. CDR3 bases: TGTGCCAGCTCACAGTCGTTAGTTTCTAGGTACGAGCAGTACTTC. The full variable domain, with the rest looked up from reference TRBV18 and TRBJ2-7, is NAGVMQNPRHLVRRRGQEARLRCSPMKGHSHVYWYRQLPEEGLKFMVYLQKENIIDESGMPKERFSAEFPKEGPSILRIQQVVRGDSAAYFCASSQSLVSRYEQYFGPGTRLTVT.

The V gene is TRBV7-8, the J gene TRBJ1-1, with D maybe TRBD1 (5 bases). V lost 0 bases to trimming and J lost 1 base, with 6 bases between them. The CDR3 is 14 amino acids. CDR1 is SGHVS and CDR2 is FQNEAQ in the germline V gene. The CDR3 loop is CASSLARGNTEAFF. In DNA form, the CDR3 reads TGTGCCAGCAGCTTAGCTAGGGGGAACACTGAAGCTTTCTTT.

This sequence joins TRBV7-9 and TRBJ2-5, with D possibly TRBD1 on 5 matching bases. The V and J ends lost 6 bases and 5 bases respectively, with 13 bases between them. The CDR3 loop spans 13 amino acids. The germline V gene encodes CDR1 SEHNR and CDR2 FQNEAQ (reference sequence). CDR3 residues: CASSPRGFETQYF. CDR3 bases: TGTGCCAGCAGTCCAAGGGGTTTCGAGACCCAGTACTTC.

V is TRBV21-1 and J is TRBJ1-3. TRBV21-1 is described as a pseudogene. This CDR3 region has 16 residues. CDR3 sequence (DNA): TGTGCCAGCAGCAAGTACCCAGGAGGCTCTGGAAACACCATATATTTT. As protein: CASSKYPGGSGNTIYF.

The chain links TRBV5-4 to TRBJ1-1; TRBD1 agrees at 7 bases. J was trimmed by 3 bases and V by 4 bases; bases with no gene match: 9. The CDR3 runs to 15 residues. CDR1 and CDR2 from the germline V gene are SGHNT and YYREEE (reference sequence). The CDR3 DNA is TGTGCCAGCAGCGGCGGCCCCGGGACAGACACTGAAGCTTTCTTT. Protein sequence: CASSGGPGTDTEAFF. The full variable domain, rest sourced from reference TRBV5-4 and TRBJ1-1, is ETGVTQSPTHLIKTRGQQVTLRCSSQSGHNTVSWYQQALGQGPQFIFQYYREEENGRGNFPPRFSGLQFPNYSSELNVNALELDDSALYLCASSGGPGTDTEAFFGQGTRLTVV.

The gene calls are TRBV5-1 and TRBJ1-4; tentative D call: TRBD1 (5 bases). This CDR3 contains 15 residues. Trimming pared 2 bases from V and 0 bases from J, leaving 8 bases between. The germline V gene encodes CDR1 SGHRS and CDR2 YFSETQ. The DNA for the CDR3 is TGCGCCAGCAGCTTTGGGGGGACAACTAATGAAAAACTGTTTTTT. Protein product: CASSFGGTTNEKLFF.

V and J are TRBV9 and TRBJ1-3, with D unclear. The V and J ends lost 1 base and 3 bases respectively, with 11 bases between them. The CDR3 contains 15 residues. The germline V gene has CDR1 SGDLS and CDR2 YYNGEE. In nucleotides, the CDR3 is TGTGCCAGCAGCGTAAACGAGGGCGGTGGAAACACCATATATTTT. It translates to CASSVNEGGGNTIYF.